This entry concerns a single TCR beta chain. Its antigen has not been determined. Per-nucleotide qualities are absent, and no much larger clonotype sits a single base away. TCRbeta rearrangements were sequenced from genomic DNA using the immunoSEQ assay at survey resolution. On the study's bioinformatics: In the TCR sequencing data, the smallest productive clonotype frequency that could be detected was 2.59 x 10-5. Only productive TCRbeta rearrangements, meaning sequences that were complete and in-frame, were kept for the analyses. The clonality of each sample was calculated as Simpson clonality in the immunoSEQ Analyzer version 3.0. Clones were grouped by frequency into very rare, small, medium, large (1-20%) or hyperexpanded (>20%) categories. Generation probabilities were estimated with OLGA 1.2.3, V-gene circos plots were made with VDJtools, specificities were looked up in VDJdb, and CDR3 motifs were identified with GLIPH. Not all clones reach the TCRdb copy of this immuneACCESS table, which keeps in-frame sequences only. Checked studies attribute under half of the gap to unresolved V genes and leave the rest unexplained. V, J and clone size are taken as reported in that table, and D and trimming were inferred from the DNA itself. The sample profile shows 30,000 or so clones; under 80% of them were found once. 3.1% of the sample is held by the ten biggest clonotypes.

Measured from the cysteine to the phenylalanine, the CDR3 is 18 residues long. Only CDR3 DNA remains: 54 bases, in frame from the first base. V gives up 5 bases and J gives up 3 bases, and the segment between their germline ends measures 25 bases. Reading the germline V gene (reference sequence) gives CDR1 LNHDA and CDR2 SQIVND. Buffy coats from roughly 37 blood donors, supplied by the Finnish Red Cross blood service, were used as healthy controls. All TCR-sequenced material derived from peripheral blood: patient blood samples and healthy donor buffy coats. Ficoll-Hypaque gradient centrifugation was used to isolate peripheral blood mononuclear cells. Magnetic purification was used to isolate CD4+ cells from the buffy coats of the healthy controls. The Gentra Puregene Cell and Tissue kit was used to extract genomic DNA, and a Qubit 2.0 fluorometer was used to measure the amount of genomic DNA. This sample was taken from a study of STAT5B mutations in CD4+ large granular lymphocyte leukemia (dated by TCRdb to the early 2020s). Background on the whole study: Among healthy controls, the CDR3 'QG' motif was associated with a particular HLA allele. The purity of purified fractions was confirmed by flow cytometry on FACSCanto II or FACSVerse to exceed 95% among lymphocytes. The study compared the TCRbeta repertoires of patients with CD4+ T-cell large granular lymphocyte leukemia against the TCRbeta repertoires of healthy blood donors.

What the authors observed across the whole study: Greater clonality appeared to be present in CD4-sorted patient repertoires than in healthy CD4+ repertoires, and the difference was retained after the putative leukemic clones were removed. The data were not HLA-matched, and the higher clonality in CD4+ T-LGLL than in CD8+ T-LGLL could be due to the relatively small sample size. Enrichment of TRBV06-family usage was observed among the top patient clones (8/27) relative to healthy controls (2/35). The main leukemic clonotypes were found to be private to each patient, although approximately 25% of the main leukemic clonotypes were detected at low frequency in the non-leukemic repertoires of other patients.

Input material: CD4+ T cells from blood buffy coats. This TCR derives from a human donor in good health. Recombination connected TRBV19 to TRBJ1-2; the best D guess is TRBD1, with 6 bases matching. CDR3 reads: CASSPSGGRGAGDYGYTF. In nucleotide form, the sequence is TGTGCCAGTAGTCCCTCCGGGGGAAGGGGGGCTGGGGACTATGGCTACACCTTC.